The 12 T cell receptor beta chains below were found in one sample sequenced in a study of patients and donors after allogeneic stem cell transplantation. TCRdb passed the RT-PCR reads through MiXCR, listing each CDR3 protein once. The sample has over 400,000 distinct CDR3 sequences; roughly 16% are singletons. Sequenced input: blood, either unsorted or a sorted T cell fraction (not recorded which). Receptors were obtained from a human donor who was either an allogeneic HSCT recipient or a stem cell or donor lymphocyte infusion donor (not recorded which). It is not recorded whose cells these are; they may come from a transplant donor.

V usage is TRBV4-2 and J usage is TRBJ2-6; D remains unclear. Trimming left V 0 bases short and J 2 bases short, with 8 bases between. The CDR3 runs 16 residues. Germline V lookup: CDR1 LGHNA, CDR2 YNFKEQ. The DNA of the CDR3 is TGTGCCAGCAGCCAAGAGTTGAGCACTGGGGCCAACGTCCTGACTTTC. Encoded protein: CASSQELSTGANVLTF.

The rearrangement links TRBV7-9 to TRBJ2-5; weak D call: TRBD1 (6 bases). Germline values: CDR1 SEHNR, CDR2 FQNEAQ (reference sequence). Trimming removed 3 bases from V and 5 bases from J, with 19 bases in between. The CDR3 length is 16 residues. CDR3 amino acids: CASSFGTKVYRETQYF. CDR3 bases: TGTGCCAGCAGCTTCGGGACAAAGGTTTACAGGGAGACCCAGTACTTC.

This clonotype has ten or more counts. The chain carries TRBV24-1 and TRBJ2-5, with D tentatively TRBD1 or TRBD2 (5 bases each). The germline CDR1 and CDR2 sequences are KGHDR and SFDVKD. The CDR3 totals 16 residues. Trimming stripped 3 bases from V and 2 bases from J, with 15 bases between. Here the CDR3 reads CATSDPGPGPQETQYF. In DNA, the CDR3 is TGTGCCACCAGTGATCCTGGTCCGGGACCTCAAGAGACCCAGTACTTC.

This clonotype was detected a few times. This chain joins TRBV5-1 and TRBJ1-1; the D gene is possibly TRBD1 (6 bases). The ends were cut back, 6 bases at V and 5 bases at J, with 17 bases in the middle. The CDR3 is 14 residues long. CDR1 is SGHRS, CDR2 YFSETQ, per germline. CDR3 in DNA: TGCGCCAGCACCTCGGGCAGGGGTAGGACTGAAGCTTTCTTT. Translating gives CASTSGRGRTEAFF.

The chain is built from TRBV5-1 and TRBJ1-2; the D is unclear. Deletions cut 0 bases from V and 4 bases from J, with 13 bases between. The CDR3 covers 15 residues. Germline CDR1 is SGHRS and CDR2 is YFSETQ. The CDR3 sequence is CASSLGGLEVYGYTF. The CDR3 DNA follows: TGCGCCAGCAGCTTGGGGGGTCTAGAGGTCTATGGCTACACCTTC. The full variable domain, its missing parts supplied by reference TRBV5-1 and TRBJ1-2, is KAGVTQTPRYLIKTRGQQVTLSCSPISGHRSVSWYQQTPGQGLQFLFEYFSETQRNKGNFPGRFSGRQFSNSRSEMNVSTLELGDSALYLCASSLGGLEVYGYTFGSGTRLTVV.

This clonotype occurred a few times. The chain uses TRBV29-1 and TRBJ1-1; D is unresolved. V was shortened by 0 bases and J by 11 bases, with 16 bases between the two germline ends. Germline CDR1 reads SQVTM; CDR2 reads ANQGSEA. There are 13 residues in the CDR3. This CDR3 is CSVEEGIGLGAFF. CDR3 DNA sequence: TGCAGCGTTGAAGAAGGTATAGGGCTCGGGGCTTTCTTT.

This clonotype was counted a few times. V gene TRBV10-3 combines with J gene TRBJ1-1; D call uncertain. Looked up from germline, CDR1 is ENHRY and CDR2 is SYGVKD. V lost 2 bases and J 7 bases, leaving 8 bases between the germline ends. The CDR3 runs to 12 residues. CDR3 bases: TGTGCCATCAGTGAGGGGCGTGGTGAAGCTTTCTTT. This sequence encodes CAISEGRGEAFF.

This chain links TRBV6-1 with TRBJ2-3, with TRBD2 identical over 7 bases. This CDR3 spans 16 amino acids. Germline V CDR1 and CDR2: MNHNS, SASEGT. V lost 7 bases to trimming and J lost 1 base; unmatched junction nucleotides: 11. The CDR3 loop reads CASTGYPSGGTDTQYF. The CDR3 DNA sequence: TGTGCCAGCACCGGATACCCTAGCGGAGGCACAGATACGCAGTATTTT.

In its sample, this clonotype was seen many times. The V call is TRBV18, the J call TRBJ2-1; TRBD1 matches at 9 bases. The V gene end was trimmed by 4 bases and the J gene end by 8 bases; junction bases not matched to a gene: 6. Germline loops: CDR1 KGHSH, CDR2 LQKENI. This CDR3 spans 14 amino acids. CDR3 protein: CASSQGQGPHEQFF. CDR3 in DNA: TGTGCCAGCTCACAGGGACAGGGCCCCCATGAGCAGTTCTTC.

A note on this clonotype: A single base separates this from a much larger clone, so it may be a read error. The V call is TRBV4-1, the J call TRBJ2-7; D unclear. This CDR3 is 17 amino acids long. The germline CDR1 and CDR2 sequences are MGHRA and YSYEKL. Between the trimmed V and J ends, which lost 3 bases and 2 bases, there was a span of 20 bases. The CDR3 loop is CASSHPILRGTPYEQYF. The CDR3 DNA is TGCGCCAGCAGCCATCCCATCCTCCGAGGCACTCCCTACGAGCAGTACTTC.

There are many counts of this clonotype. The chain carries TRBV5-1 and TRBJ1-1; D remains ambiguous. The CDR3 spans 15 residues. V shed 3 bases and J shed 4 bases, with 16 bases lying between them. From germline, CDR1 is SGHRS and CDR2 YFSETQ. As DNA, the CDR3 is TGCGCCAGCAGCTCGCGTTCCGGGCTGGGCACTGAAGCTTTCTTT. It is translated as CASSSRSGLGTEAFF.

The chain has TRBV29-1 and TRBJ1-1; TRBD1 is a possible D gene (6 bases). Germline V CDR1 and CDR2: SQVTM, ANQGSEA. This CDR3 spans 14 amino acids. Trimming took 7 bases from V and 1 from J, leaving 16 bases between them. CDR3 sequence reads: CSAERGAWNTEAFF. In DNA, the CDR3 is TGCAGCGCCGAAAGGGGGGCATGGAACACTGAAGCTTTCTTT.